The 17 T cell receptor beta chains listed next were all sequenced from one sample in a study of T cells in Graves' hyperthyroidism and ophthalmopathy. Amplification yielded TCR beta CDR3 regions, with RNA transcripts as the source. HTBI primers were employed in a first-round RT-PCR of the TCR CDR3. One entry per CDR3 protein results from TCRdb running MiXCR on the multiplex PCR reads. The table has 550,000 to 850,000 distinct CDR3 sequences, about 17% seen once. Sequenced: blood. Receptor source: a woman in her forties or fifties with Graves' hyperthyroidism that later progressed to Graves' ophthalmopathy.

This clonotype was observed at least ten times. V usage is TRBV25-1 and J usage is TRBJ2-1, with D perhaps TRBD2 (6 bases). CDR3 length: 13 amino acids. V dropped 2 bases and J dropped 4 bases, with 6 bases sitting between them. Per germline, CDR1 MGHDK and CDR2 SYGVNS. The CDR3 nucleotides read TGTGCCAGCAGTGAAAGCGGGTACAATGAGCAGTTCTTC. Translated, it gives CASSESGYNEQFF.

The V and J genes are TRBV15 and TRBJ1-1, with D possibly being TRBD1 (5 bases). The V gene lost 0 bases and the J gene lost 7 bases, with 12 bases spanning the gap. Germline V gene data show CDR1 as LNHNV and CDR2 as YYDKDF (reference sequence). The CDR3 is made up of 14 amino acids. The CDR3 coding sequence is TGTGCCACCAGCAGAGATTTAGGACAAGGTGAAGCTTTCTTT. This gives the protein CATSRDLGQGEAFF. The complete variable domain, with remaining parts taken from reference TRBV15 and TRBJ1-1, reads DAMVIQNPRYQVTQFGKPVTLSCSQTLNHNVMYWYQQKSSQAPKLLFHYYDKDFNNEADTPDNFQSRRPNTSFCFLDIRSPGLGDTAMYLCATSRDLGQGEAFFGQGTRLTVV.

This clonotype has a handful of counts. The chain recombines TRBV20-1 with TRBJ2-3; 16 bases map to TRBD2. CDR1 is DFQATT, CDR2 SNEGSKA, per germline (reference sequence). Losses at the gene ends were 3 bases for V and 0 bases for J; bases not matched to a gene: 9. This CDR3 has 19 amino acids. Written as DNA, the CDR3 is TGCAGTGCTAGCAACCTGGGACTAGCGGGGGGGCCGAGCACAGATACGCAGTATTTT. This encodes CSASNLGLAGGPSTDTQYF.

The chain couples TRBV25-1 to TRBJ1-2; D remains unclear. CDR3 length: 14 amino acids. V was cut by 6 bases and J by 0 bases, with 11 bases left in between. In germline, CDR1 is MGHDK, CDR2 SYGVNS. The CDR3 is CASSTGGSNYGYTF. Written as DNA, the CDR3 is TGTGCCAGCAGCACGGGCGGCTCTAACTATGGCTACACCTTC.

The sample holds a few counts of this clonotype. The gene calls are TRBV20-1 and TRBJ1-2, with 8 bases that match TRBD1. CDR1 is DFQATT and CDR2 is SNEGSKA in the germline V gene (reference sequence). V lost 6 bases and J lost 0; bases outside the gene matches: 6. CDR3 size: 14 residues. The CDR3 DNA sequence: TGCAGTGCCGGGGGACAGGCGACTAACTATGGCTACACCTTC. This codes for CSAGGQATNYGYTF.

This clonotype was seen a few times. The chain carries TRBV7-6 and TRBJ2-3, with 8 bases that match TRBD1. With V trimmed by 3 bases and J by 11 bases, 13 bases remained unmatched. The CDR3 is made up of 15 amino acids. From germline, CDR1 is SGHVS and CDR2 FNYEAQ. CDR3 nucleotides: TGTGCCAGCAGCTTGACAGGGGCCAGTTCTTATCAGCAGTATTTT. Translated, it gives CASSLTGASSYQQYF.

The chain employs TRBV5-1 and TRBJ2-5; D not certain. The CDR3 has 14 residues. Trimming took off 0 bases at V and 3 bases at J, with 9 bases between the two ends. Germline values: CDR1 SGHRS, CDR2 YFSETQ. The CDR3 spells CASSLVNNKETQYF. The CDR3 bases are TGCGCCAGCAGCTTGGTTAACAACAAAGAGACCCAGTACTTC.

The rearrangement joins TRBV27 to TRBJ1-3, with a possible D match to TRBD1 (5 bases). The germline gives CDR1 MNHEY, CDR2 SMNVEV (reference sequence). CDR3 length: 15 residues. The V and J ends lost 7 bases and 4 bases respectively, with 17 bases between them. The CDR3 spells CASTPGPGPGNTIYF. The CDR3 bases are TGTGCCAGCACACCGGGACCGGGGCCAGGAAACACCATATATTTT.

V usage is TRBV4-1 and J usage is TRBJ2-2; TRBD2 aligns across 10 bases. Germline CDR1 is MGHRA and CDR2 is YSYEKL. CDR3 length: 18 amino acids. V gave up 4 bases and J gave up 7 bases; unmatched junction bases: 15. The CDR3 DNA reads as TGCGCCAGCAGCCCAAGGGACAGCGGGGGGGCCTCGGACGGGGAGCTGTTTTTT. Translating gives CASSPRDSGGASDGELFF.

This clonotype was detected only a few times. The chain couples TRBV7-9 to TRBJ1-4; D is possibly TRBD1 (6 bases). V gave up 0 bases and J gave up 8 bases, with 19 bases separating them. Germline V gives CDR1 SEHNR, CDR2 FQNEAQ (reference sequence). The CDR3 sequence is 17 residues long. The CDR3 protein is CASSLASGGHLNEKLFF. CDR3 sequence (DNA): TGTGCCAGCAGCTTAGCATCTGGGGGGCATTTAAACGAAAAACTGTTTTTT.

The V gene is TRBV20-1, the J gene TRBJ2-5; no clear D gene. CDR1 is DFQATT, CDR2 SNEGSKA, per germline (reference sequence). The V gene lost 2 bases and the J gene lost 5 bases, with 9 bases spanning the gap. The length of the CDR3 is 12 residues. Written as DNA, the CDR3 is TGCAGTGCTAGAACGCCGGTGGAGACCCAGTACTTC. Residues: CSARTPVETQYF.

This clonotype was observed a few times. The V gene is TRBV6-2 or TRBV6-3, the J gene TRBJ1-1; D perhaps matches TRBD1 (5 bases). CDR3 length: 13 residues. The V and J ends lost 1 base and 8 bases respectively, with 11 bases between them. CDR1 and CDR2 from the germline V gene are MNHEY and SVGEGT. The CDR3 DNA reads TGTGCCAGCAGTTACTGGTCAGGGAGCGAAGCTTTCTTT. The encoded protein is CASSYWSGSEAFF.

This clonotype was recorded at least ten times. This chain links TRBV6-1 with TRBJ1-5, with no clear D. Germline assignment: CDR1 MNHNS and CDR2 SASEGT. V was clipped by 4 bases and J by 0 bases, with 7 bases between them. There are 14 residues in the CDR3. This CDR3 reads CASSGVNSNQPQHF. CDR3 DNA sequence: TGTGCCAGCAGTGGAGTCAATAGCAATCAGCCCCAGCATTTT.

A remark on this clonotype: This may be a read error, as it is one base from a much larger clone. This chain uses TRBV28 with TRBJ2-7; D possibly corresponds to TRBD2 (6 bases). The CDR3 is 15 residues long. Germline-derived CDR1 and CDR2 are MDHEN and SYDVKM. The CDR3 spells CASSICGVSSYEQYF. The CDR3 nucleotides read TGTGCCAGCAGTATATGCGGGGTTAGCTCCTACGAGCAGTACTTC. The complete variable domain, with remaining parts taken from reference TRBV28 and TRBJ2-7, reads DVKVTQSSRYLVKRTGEKVFLECVQDMDHENMFWYRQDPGLGLRLIYFSYDVKMKEKGDIPEGYSVSREKKERFSLILESASTNQTSMYLCASSICGVSSYEQYFGPGTRLTVT.

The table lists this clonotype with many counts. CDR3 bases: TGTGCCAGCAGCCCACCAGGGGGCCAGCCCCAGCATTTT. It translates to CASSPPGGQPQHF. The chain employs TRBV18 and TRBJ1-5; 8 positions agree with TRBD1. With V trimmed by 8 bases and J by 7 bases, 7 bases remained unmatched. The CDR3 covers 13 residues. CDR1 KGHSH and CDR2 LQKENI come from the germline V gene. Full variable domain (remainder filled in from reference TRBV18 and TRBJ1-5): NAGVMQNPRHLVRRRGQEARLRCSPMKGHSHVYWYRQLPEEGLKFMVYLQKENIIDESGMPKERFSAEFPKEGPSILRIQQVVRGDSAAYFCASSPPGGQPQHFGDGTRLSIL.

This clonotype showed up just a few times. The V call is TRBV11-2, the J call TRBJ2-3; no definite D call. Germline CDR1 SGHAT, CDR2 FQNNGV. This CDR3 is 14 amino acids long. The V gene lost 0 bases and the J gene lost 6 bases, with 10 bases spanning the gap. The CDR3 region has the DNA TGTGCCAGCAGCTTAGAACAACCTCGGGATACGCAGTATTTT. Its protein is CASSLEQPRDTQYF.

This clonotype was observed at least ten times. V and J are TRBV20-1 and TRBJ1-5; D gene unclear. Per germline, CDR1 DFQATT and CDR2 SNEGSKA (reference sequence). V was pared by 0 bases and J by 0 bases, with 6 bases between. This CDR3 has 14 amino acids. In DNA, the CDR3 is TGCAGTGCTAGAGATGACCCTAGCAATCAGCCCCAGCATTTT. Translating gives CSARDDPSNQPQHF.